A single sample gave rise to the 3 T cell receptor beta chains below, sequenced in a study of CD8 T cells in ankylosing spondylitis. TCRdb redid the calling of the 5' RACE reads with MiXCR, one entry per CDR3 protein. The sample has approximately 210,000 distinct CDR3 sequences, more than 10% seen once. Material: blood, either unsorted or a sorted T cell fraction (not recorded which). These receptors all come from a male donor with ankylosing spondylitis or in good health (not recorded which).

The chain joins TRBV18 to TRBJ1-1; D uncertain. V lost 3 bases and J 1 base, leaving 12 bases between the germline ends. CDR3 length: 15 amino acids. The V gene's germline CDR1 is KGHSH and CDR2 LQKENI. The CDR3 nucleotides read TGTGCCAGCTCACCTTCCGGGTCGTGGAACACTGAAGCTTTCTTT. The encoded protein is CASSPSGSWNTEAFF. Based on the CDR3 plus reference TRBV18 and TRBJ1-1, the full variable domain is NAGVMQNPRHLVRRRGQEARLRCSPMKGHSHVYWYRQLPEEGLKFMVYLQKENIIDESGMPKERFSAEFPKEGPSILRIQQVVRGDSAAYFCASSPSGSWNTEAFFGQGTRLTVV.

This clonotype was seen a handful of times. V and J are TRBV4-1 and TRBJ2-5, with D possibly TRBD1 on 5 matching bases. The germline V gene encodes CDR1 MGHRA and CDR2 YSYEKL. The CDR3 has 16 residues. V was clipped by 2 bases and J by 4 bases, with 17 bases between them. The CDR3 DNA sequence: TGCGCCAGCAGCCAAACAGGTGGGGTGGTACCAGAGACCCAGTACTTC. It yields the protein CASSQTGGVVPETQYF.

CDR3 loop: CASSHGGVNEKLFF. DNA for the CDR3: TGTGCCAGCAGCCATGGGGGGGTTAATGAAAAACTGTTTTTT. This chain links TRBV12-3 or TRBV12-4 with TRBJ1-4; a weak D match, TRBD1 (5 bases). The CDR3 covers 14 residues. Trimming pared 6 bases from V and 4 bases from J, leaving 12 bases between.